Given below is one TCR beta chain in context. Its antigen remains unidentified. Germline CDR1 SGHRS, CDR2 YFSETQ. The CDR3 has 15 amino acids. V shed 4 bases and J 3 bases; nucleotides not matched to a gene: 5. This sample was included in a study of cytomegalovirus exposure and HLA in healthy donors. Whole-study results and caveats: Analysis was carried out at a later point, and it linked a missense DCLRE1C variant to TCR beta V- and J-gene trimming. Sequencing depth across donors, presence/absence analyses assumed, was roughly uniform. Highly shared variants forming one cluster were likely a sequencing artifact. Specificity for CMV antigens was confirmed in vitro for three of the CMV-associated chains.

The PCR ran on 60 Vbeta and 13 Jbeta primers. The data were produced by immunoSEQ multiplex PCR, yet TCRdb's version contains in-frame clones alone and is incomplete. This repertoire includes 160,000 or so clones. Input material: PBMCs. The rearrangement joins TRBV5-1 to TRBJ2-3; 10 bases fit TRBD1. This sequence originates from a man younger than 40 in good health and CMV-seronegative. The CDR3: CASSEGQGVTDTQYF. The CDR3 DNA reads TGCGCCAGCAGCGAAGGACAGGGGGTGACAGATACGCAGTATTTT.